The 7 T cell receptor beta chains in this list originate from one sample, sequenced in a study of blood T cell repertoires in COVID-19 (dated by TCRdb to 2019 to 2021). To prepare the library, the immunoSEQ multiplex PCR assay was applied. Drawn from immuneACCESS, this table holds only the in-frame rearrangements with V and J called that TCRdb kept. Clones are partly lost; checked studies trace under half to an unresolved V gene and leave the rest unexplained. This sample is represented by 150,000 to 200,000 clones; around nine tenths of them were singletons. The ten top clones hold 5% to 6% of the sample. Sequencing was done on a sample of peripheral blood. The source is a human donor in a cohort sampled during active COVID-19.

The chain has TRBV5-1 and TRBJ1-3; 7 positions agree with TRBD1. The ends lost 3 bases at V and 4 bases at J; junction bases unmatched: 7. The CDR3 has 15 residues. CDR1 is SGHRS and CDR2 is YFSETQ in the germline V gene. The CDR3 protein is CASSSATGRGNTIYF. As DNA, the CDR3 is TGCGCCAGCAGCTCGGCGACAGGGAGAGGAAACACCATATATTTT.

The chain carries TRBV5-1 and TRBJ2-5; TRBD1 matches at 8 bases. Trimming cost V 4 bases and J 4 bases; bases outside gene matches: 9. The germline gives CDR1 SGHRS, CDR2 YFSETQ. This CDR3 region has 15 residues. The chain's CDR3 is CASSPGQGILETQYF. The CDR3 DNA reads TGCGCCAGCAGCCCCGGACAGGGAATTTTAGAGACCCAGTACTTC.

The chain uses TRBV11-3 and TRBJ2-7, with 7 nucleotides matching TRBD1. The V segment lost 0 bases and the J segment 2 bases; nucleotides outside the gene matches: 13. The CDR3 extends over 18 amino acids. Germline CDR1 reads SGHNT; CDR2 reads YENEEA. In nucleotides, the CDR3 is TGTGCCAGCAGCTTAGAGGCCGGTGGGACAGCATTCGCCTACGAGCAGTACTTC. Its protein product is CASSLEAGGTAFAYEQYF.

The chain employs TRBV7-6 and TRBJ2-6, with TRBD1 matching over 8 bases. Germline lookup yields CDR1 SGHVS and CDR2 FNYEAQ. With 1 base clipped from V and 0 bases from J, the junction kept 8 bases outside the gene matches. This CDR3 contains 19 residues. CDR3 loop: CASSLERTGRSSGANVLTF. The CDR3 DNA is TGTGCCAGCAGCTTAGAGAGGACAGGGCGAAGCTCTGGGGCCAACGTCCTGACTTTC.

The V gene is TRBV11-2, the J gene TRBJ1-3; 7 positions agree with TRBD1. Germline V lookup: CDR1 SGHAT, CDR2 FQNNGV. CDR3 length: 16 residues. Trimming took 3 bases from V and 0 from J; bases not matched to a gene: 5. DNA for the CDR3: TGTGCCAGCAGCTTCGGACAGGTTTCCTCTGGAAACACCATATATTTT. Its protein is CASSFGQVSSGNTIYF.

The chain recombines TRBV28 with TRBJ2-7; TRBD1 aligns across 7 bases. V was pared by 6 bases and J by 0 bases, with 11 bases of the junction left unmatched. This CDR3 spans 16 amino acids. Germline V lookup: CDR1 MDHEN, CDR2 SYDVKM. The CDR3 coding sequence is TGTGCCAGCAGACCGACCAGGACAGGCTTCTCCTACGAGCAGTACTTC. Protein product: CASRPTRTGFSYEQYF.

Worth noting for this clone: Other DNA sequences within the sample encode an identical CDR3. This chain links TRBV27 with TRBJ1-2; D gene unclear. CDR1 is MNHEY and CDR2 is SMNVEV in the germline V gene (reference sequence). The CDR3 loop spans 12 amino acids. V lost 2 bases, J lost 5 bases, and 6 bases lay in between. Here the CDR3 reads CASSLRGYGYTF. Written as DNA, the CDR3 is TGTGCCAGCAGTTTACGAGGGTATGGCTACACCTTC.